This passage covers 23 T cell receptor beta chains from one sample sequenced in a study of T cell responses to AZD1222 COVID-19 vaccine. TCRdb's table, derived via immunoSEQ multiplex PCR, lists solely in-frame clones and lacks some. The data hold 45,000 to 65,000 clones, with roughly three quarters observed a single time. Specimen: peripheral blood, collected 28 days after the second AZD1222 dose. The receptors derive from an adult who received the AZD1222 COVID-19 vaccine.

The chain is built from TRBV18 and TRBJ2-6; no definite D call. Germline V gives CDR1 KGHSH, CDR2 LQKENI. The CDR3 consists of 16 residues. V was clipped by 3 bases and J by 3 bases, with 12 bases between them. The CDR3 DNA follows: TGTGCCAGCTCACCTCGGCAGGTAGTTGGGGCCAACGTCCTGACTTTC. As protein: CASSPRQVVGANVLTF. The variable domain in full, completed from reference TRBV18 and TRBJ2-6, reads NAGVMQNPRHLVRRRGQEARLRCSPMKGHSHVYWYRQLPEEGLKFMVYLQKENIIDESGMPKERFSAEFPKEGPSILRIQQVVRGDSAAYFCASSPRQVVGANVLTFGAGSRLTVL.

This clone was observed once. The gene calls are TRBV5-1 and TRBJ2-2; D possibly corresponds to TRBD1 (5 bases). Trimming took 0 bases from V and 4 from J, leaving 10 bases between them. This CDR3 has 15 residues. The germline gives CDR1 SGHRS, CDR2 YFSETQ. The CDR3 is CASSLVGRGTGELFF. The CDR3 DNA follows: TGCGCCAGCAGCTTGGTGGGGCGAGGCACCGGGGAGCTGTTTTTT.

This chain uses TRBV5-1 with TRBJ2-3; 12 positions agree with TRBD2. V shed 5 bases, J shed 2 bases, and the junction held 6 bases outside the gene matches. There are 16 residues in the CDR3. Germline CDR1 SGHRS, CDR2 YFSETQ. In DNA, the CDR3 is TGCGCCAGCAGACCCGGACTAGCGGGGAACACAGATACGCAGTATTTT. Encoded protein: CASRPGLAGNTDTQYF.

This clone has only one observation. The chain links TRBV30 to TRBJ1-6, with D perhaps TRBD1 (5 bases). Germline V gene sequence: CDR1 GTSNPN, CDR2 SVGIG (reference sequence). This CDR3 has 15 residues. The germline V and J ends were trimmed by 0 bases and 6 bases, with 12 bases remaining between them. CDR3 region: CAWSVVPGGNSPLHF. DNA for the CDR3: TGTGCCTGGAGTGTCGTCCCTGGGGGTAATTCACCCCTCCACTTT.

The chain joins TRBV18 to TRBJ1-6; D gene ambiguous. The V end was cut by 8 bases, the J end by 5 bases, with 16 bases between. Germline V lookup: CDR1 KGHSH, CDR2 LQKENI. There are 15 residues in the CDR3. The CDR3 DNA reads TGTGCCAGCGCGCCGTCCCGAAATAATAATTCACCCCTCCACTTT. Translating gives CASAPSRNNNSPLHF.

J is TRBJ1-3 and V is TRBV18; 8 bases are a match to TRBD1. Trimming at V came to 1 base and at J to 1 base, leaving 12 bases not matched to a gene. CDR1 is KGHSH and CDR2 is LQKENI in the germline V gene. The CDR3 spans 19 residues. CDR3 sequence: CASSPLFGQGTKSGNTIYF. CDR3 nucleotides: TGTGCCAGCTCACCACTTTTCGGACAGGGTACAAAGTCTGGAAACACCATATATTTT.

The sample holds a few counts of this clone. The chain has TRBV7-8 and TRBJ1-2, with 9 bases that match TRBD1. CDR3 length equals 15 residues. The ends lost 5 bases at V and 5 bases at J; junction bases unmatched: 9. Germline V gives CDR1 SGHVS, CDR2 FQNEAQ. Here the CDR3 DNA reads TGTGCCAGCAGCCCTACGGGACAGGGAGGGTATGGCTACACCTTC. It specifies CASSPTGQGGYGYTF.

This chain uses TRBV6-5 with TRBJ2-3; maybe TRBD2 (6 bases). Germline V lookup: CDR1 MNHEY, CDR2 SVGAGI. V dropped 5 bases and J dropped 0 bases, with 12 bases sitting between them. CDR3 size: 15 residues. CDR3 nucleotide sequence: TGTGCCAGCAGTCGAAGCGGGTCTAGCACAGATACGCAGTATTTT. Its protein is CASSRSGSSTDTQYF.

The chain uses TRBV10-3 and TRBJ1-1, with 7 bases that match TRBD1. The CDR3 totals 14 residues. Germline loops: CDR1 ENHRY, CDR2 SYGVKD. With 6 bases clipped from V and 8 bases from J, the junction kept 12 bases outside the gene matches. Here the CDR3 DNA reads TGTGCCATCAGGATGACAGGGCGGCTTACAGAAGCTTTCTTT. As protein: CAIRMTGRLTEAFF.

This chain links TRBV21-1 with TRBJ1-1; no DNA check was done on the table's D call, TRBD1. TRBV21-1 is a recognized pseudogene. The CDR3 is 15 residues long. CDR3 loop: CASSYGAGSDTEAFF. The CDR3 bases are TGTGCCAGCAGCTATGGAGCAGGGTCGGACACTGAAGCTTTCTTT.

J is TRBJ1-5 and V is TRBV5-8, with TRBD1 matching over 7 bases. V lost 4 bases to trimming and J lost 7 bases; unmatched junction nucleotides: 8. The CDR3 covers 14 residues. Germline V lookup: CDR1 SGHTS, CDR2 YDEGEE. CDR3 DNA sequence: TGTGCCAGCAGCCAAAACAGGGGTTTGCAGCCCCAGCATTTT. Translating gives CASSQNRGLQPQHF.

This sequence joins TRBV7-2 and TRBJ1-5; D not resolved. Germline V gives CDR1 SGHTA, CDR2 FQGNSA. V shed 3 bases and J shed 5 bases, with 8 bases lying between them. The CDR3 has 13 amino acids. CDR3 DNA sequence: TGTGCCAGCAGCTTTTGGAAGGATCAGCCCCAGCATTTT. This sequence encodes CASSFWKDQPQHF.

This chain connects TRBV6-2 or TRBV6-3 to TRBJ2-7, with 11 nucleotides matching TRBD2. CDR1 is MNHEY and CDR2 is SVGEGT in the germline V gene. This CDR3 is built from 15 residues. The V segment lost 2 bases and the J segment 6 bases; nucleotides outside the gene matches: 6. The CDR3 protein is CASSYHTSGRGEQYF. The CDR3 nucleotides are TGTGCCAGCAGTTACCACACTAGCGGGAGAGGCGAGCAGTACTTC.

V and J are TRBV19 and TRBJ2-3; TRBD1 aligns across 7 bases. Germline values: CDR1 LNHDA, CDR2 SQIVND (reference sequence). V trimming: 10 bases; J trimming: 4 bases; junction bases outside the gene matches: 8. The CDR3 runs to 13 residues. This chain's CDR3 is CATGTGVSDTQYF. CDR3 nucleotide sequence: TGTGCCACCGGAACAGGGGTTTCAGATACGCAGTATTTT.

The V gene is TRBV5-1, the J gene TRBJ1-1; 11 bases fit TRBD1. After removal of 6 bases from V and 4 bases from J, the junction contained 8 bases not matched to a gene. Germline V CDR1 and CDR2: SGHRS, YFSETQ. This CDR3 has 15 residues. The CDR3 is CASNVGTGGSTEAFF. Here the CDR3 DNA reads TGCGCCAGCAATGTGGGGACAGGGGGGAGCACTGAAGCTTTCTTT.

CDR3 in DNA: TGTGCCAGCAGGTACCAGGGTTCCGGGGCCAACGTCCTGACTTTC. Its protein product is CASRYQGSGANVLTF. V usage is TRBV6-5 and J usage is TRBJ2-6; perhaps TRBD1 as D (5 bases). Trimming stripped 6 bases from V and 4 bases from J, with 13 bases between. The CDR3 is 15 residues long. The germline V gene encodes CDR1 MNHEY and CDR2 SVGAGI.

This clone was seen just once. The rearrangement links TRBV10-3 to TRBJ1-3, with 10 bases aligning to TRBD1. Germline loops: CDR1 ENHRY, CDR2 SYGVKD. V was clipped by 2 bases and J by 1 base; unmatched bases: 5. The CDR3 sequence is 17 residues long. Here the CDR3 DNA reads TGTGCCATCAGTGAGGGACAGGGGGAGGAATCTGGAAACACCATATATTTT. Protein: CAISEGQGEESGNTIYF.

The chain combines TRBV6-5 with TRBJ1-5; no firm D call. CDR3 length equals 16 residues. The germline V and J ends were trimmed by 2 bases and 1 base, with 12 bases remaining between them. CDR1 is MNHEY, CDR2 SVGAGI, per germline. This chain's CDR3 is CASSYTSGWSNQPQHF. CDR3 sequence (DNA): TGTGCCAGCAGTTACACGTCCGGGTGGAGCAATCAGCCCCAGCATTTT.

The chain combines TRBV30 with TRBJ1-6; D might be TRBD1 (5 bases). The CDR3 is 13 residues long. Germline V gene lookup returns CDR1 GTSNPN and CDR2 SVGIG (reference sequence). V lost 6 bases to trimming and J lost 4 bases, with 10 bases between them. In DNA, the CDR3 is TGTGCCTGTGGGACGGAGTATAATTCACCCCTCCACTTT. Encoded protein: CACGTEYNSPLHF.

This clone appeared a few times. The chain employs TRBV5-5 and TRBJ2-3, with D unclear. This CDR3 contains 14 residues. Germline V gives CDR1 SGHKS, CDR2 YYEKEE (reference sequence). Trimming cost V 4 bases and J 3 bases, with 12 bases left between them. CDR3 amino acids: CASSLEISTDTQYF. The CDR3 DNA reads as TGTGCCAGCAGCCTAGAGATTTCTACAGATACGCAGTATTTT.

The CDR3 region has the DNA TGTGCCACCAGTGAGGGAAACCCCACAGATACGCAGTATTTT. This codes for CATSEGNPTDTQYF. J is TRBJ2-3 and V is TRBV24-1; D uncertain. The CDR3 loop spans 14 amino acids. V was clipped by 4 bases and J by 2 bases, with 9 bases between them. Per germline, CDR1 KGHDR and CDR2 SFDVKD.

There are a few counts of this clone. The chain combines TRBV3-1 (or the pseudogene TRBV3-2) with TRBJ1-2; 11 nucleotides align to TRBD1. The CDR3 sequence is 14 residues long. The junction had 2 bases not matched to a gene; V was cut back by 4 bases and J by 4 bases. The germline V gene has CDR1 LGHDT and CDR2 YNNKEL (reference sequence). CDR3 loop: CASSPGTGGYGYTF. In DNA, the CDR3 is TGTGCCAGCAGCCCCGGGACAGGGGGCTATGGCTACACCTTC.

The chain employs TRBV3-1 (or the pseudogene TRBV3-2) and TRBJ1-2; no definite D call. Trimming took 0 bases from V and 0 from J, leaving 14 bases between them. Germline V gene lookup returns CDR1 LGHDT and CDR2 YNNKEL (reference sequence). The CDR3 loop spans 17 amino acids. The CDR3 is CASSQDWAEGANYGYTF. CDR3 in DNA: TGTGCCAGCAGCCAAGATTGGGCGGAAGGAGCTAACTATGGCTACACCTTC.